This T cell receptor beta chain derives from a study of T cell responses to AZD1222 COVID-19 vaccine. A note on this clone: The antigen is undetermined.

Study-wide findings and caveats: Repertoires were sampled only after the peak T cell response. Donors were mostly white British, more females; clonal diversity possibly underestimated.

Germline V CDR1 and CDR2: MDHEN, SYDVKM. J gave up 5 bases and V 6 bases, and 10 bases lay outside the gene matches. CDR3 size: 15 residues. The data were produced by immunoSEQ multiplex PCR, yet TCRdb's version contains in-frame clones alone and is incomplete. The data show about 130,000 clones, with approximately 89% seen just once and roughly a tenth held by the top ten. The sequence was collected from an adult in good health. The sequencing here drew on peripheral blood, taken on day 0 of AZD1222 vaccination. The chain is built from TRBV28 and TRBJ2-5; 9 positions match TRBD1. This chain's CDR3 is CASRFPGTGTETQYF. Here the CDR3 DNA reads TGTGCCAGCAGATTTCCCGGGACAGGGACGGAGACCCAGTACTTC.